This TCR beta chain was sequenced during a study of shared clonotypes between healthy human individuals. About the study: Per-donor plates numbered three CD4 naive, three CD4 memory, two CD8 naive and one CD8 memory.

Note on this clone: Its antigen is unknown.

Study outcomes and limitations: Naive subsets tended to show greater estimated richness than memory subsets.

Per germline, CDR1 SGDLS and CDR2 YYNGEE. CDR3 size: 14 residues. V was clipped by 3 bases and J by 6 bases; unmatched bases: 8. Only CD45RO-negative cells positively selected for CCR7 counted as naive CD8 cells, so terminally differentiated effector memory CD45RA+ cells were excluded. Sequenced by immunoSEQ multiplex PCR; TCRdb stores in-frame clones only, minus some. The repertoire holds about 2.1 million clones, with approximately 94% as singletons. Sequencing was carried out using naive CD8+ T cells from PBMCs. The source of this sequence is a man aged 18 to 29 in good health. Some clones in this sample may be carry-over from other donors' samples. The J gene is TRBJ1-2, the V gene TRBV9; 7 bases align to TRBD1. The CDR3 is CASSAYDRDNGYTF. DNA of the CDR3: TGTGCCAGCAGCGCATATGACAGGGATAATGGCTACACCTTC.